This paragraph covers one T cell receptor (beta chain) sequence. Its matching antigen is unknown. This record comes from a study of monozygotic twins with inflammatory bowel disease. Whole blood supplied total RNA, and T cells were not sorted. The study's findings and limits: The sharing of clonotypes with others was lower in IBD patients than in healthy twins, especially with disease activity.

For each CDR3 protein, TCRdb gives one entry from its re-call of the 5' RACE reads, without DNA. This sample's table has 110,000 to 150,000 distinct CDR3 sequences. This CDR3 comprises 15 residues. CDR1 is SGHRS and CDR2 is YFSETQ in the germline V gene. This sequence was found in a human donor with ulcerative colitis or Crohn's disease, or a healthy co-twin of an affected twin (not recorded which). This chain connects TRBV5-1 to TRBJ2-1. The sample consisted of blood. CDR3 sequence: CASRGSGSSYNEQFF.